The 7 T cell receptor beta chains in this list originate from one sample, sequenced in a study of a mutant IDH1 vaccine in newly diagnosed glioma. Some clones are missing from TCRdb's copy, which holds only in-frame ones; the method was immunoSEQ multiplex PCR. The sample has under 35,000 clones; about nine tenths are singletons. Time point indicated: baseline, week 1 (first vaccination visit). Specified treatment: pre-vaccination baseline after standard-of-care therapy. The source material was PBMCs, sampled from a glioma patient treated with radiotherapy, temozolomide or both. These receptor sequences come from a woman aged 40 to 50 with glioma.

V is TRBV5-1 and J is TRBJ1-1, with TRBD1 identical over 11 bases. Trimming cost V 4 bases and J 4 bases; bases outside gene matches: 6. The CDR3 runs 15 residues. Germline CDR1 reads SGHRS; CDR2 reads YFSETQ. The CDR3: CASSAGQGAVTEAFF. The CDR3 region has the DNA TGCGCCAGCAGCGCAGGACAGGGGGCTGTCACTGAAGCTTTCTTT.

The rearrangement uses TRBV28 and TRBJ2-7, with D perhaps TRBD1 (6 bases). Per germline, CDR1 MDHEN and CDR2 SYDVKM. With 5 bases removed from V and 7 bases from J, the gap between germline ends came to 12 bases. There are 12 residues in the CDR3. The CDR3 is CASSPDSWEQYF. CDR3 in DNA: TGTGCCAGCAGTCCGGACAGTTGGGAGCAGTACTTC.

The chain has TRBV5-6 and TRBJ2-7; D tentatively fits TRBD1 or TRBD2 (6 bases each). V was pared by 0 bases and J by 11 bases, with 9 bases between. Germline lookup yields CDR1 SGHDT and CDR2 YYEEEE. This CDR3 region has 11 residues. The CDR3 DNA reads TGTGCCAGCAGCTTGGCGGGGGCAAAGTACTTC. This sequence encodes CASSLAGAKYF.

This rearrangement joins TRBV2 to TRBJ2-3; the match to TRBD2 covers 13 bases. The CDR3 consists of 15 residues. Germline assignment: CDR1 SNHLY and CDR2 FYNNEI. After removal of 6 bases from V and 4 bases from J, the junction contained 4 bases not matched to a gene. This chain's CDR3 is CASRVTSGRADTQYF. The DNA for the CDR3 is TGTGCCAGCAGGGTTACTAGCGGGAGGGCAGATACGCAGTATTTT.

The chain recombines TRBV6-5 with TRBJ1-1; maybe TRBD1 (5 bases). Germline CDR1 MNHEY, CDR2 SVGAGI. The CDR3 has 11 amino acids. Trimming removed 6 bases at V and 5 bases at J, with 7 bases between. The CDR3 coding sequence is TGTGCCAGCAGCCGGGGGACTGAAGCTTTCTTT. Translating gives CASSRGTEAFF.

The rearrangement uses TRBV6-1 and TRBJ2-3; 14 nucleotides match TRBD2. The CDR3 is 15 residues long. The J segment lost 5 bases and the V segment lost 6 bases, leaving 4 bases of the junction unmatched. Per the germline V gene, CDR1 is MNHNS and CDR2 is SASEGT. Here the CDR3 reads CASSRLAGGGDTQYF. Written as DNA, the CDR3 is TGTGCCAGCAGCCGACTAGCGGGGGGGGGAGATACGCAGTATTTT.

V is TRBV7-8 and J is TRBJ1-2; D possibly corresponds to TRBD1 (5 bases). The CDR3 covers 14 residues. Trimming removed 6 bases at V and 5 bases at J, with 16 bases between. Looked up from germline, CDR1 is SGHVS and CDR2 is FQNEAQ. As DNA, the CDR3 is TGTGCCAGCAGTCGGGGGGTCAACCCTTATGGCTACACCTTC. As protein: CASSRGVNPYGYTF.